The next 22 T cell receptor beta chains were all read from a single sample in a study of cytomegalovirus exposure and HLA in healthy donors. This PCR relied on a set of 60 Vbeta primers and 13 Jbeta primers. Method: immunoSEQ multiplex PCR; TCRdb's copy keeps in-frame clones and lacks some. The data contain roughly 230,000 clones, around nine tenths of them singletons. The specimen sequenced was PBMCs. All receptors come from a girl aged 2 to 10 in good health and CMV-seronegative.

A single count supports this clone. The chain has TRBV5-6 and TRBJ2-3; D is possibly TRBD2 (5 bases). With 0 bases removed from V and 0 bases from J, the gap between germline ends came to 5 bases. Germline V CDR1 and CDR2: SGHDT, YYEEEE. The CDR3 runs 14 residues. The CDR3 sequence is CASSLGLSTDTQYF. The DNA for the CDR3 is TGTGCCAGCAGCTTGGGACTAAGCACAGATACGCAGTATTTT. Supplemented by reference TRBV5-6 and TRBJ2-3, the full variable domain reads DAGVTQSPTHLIKTRGQQVTLRCSPKSGHDTVSWYQQALGQGPQFIFQYYEEEERQRGNFPDRFSGHQFPNYSSELNVNALLLGDSALYLCASSLGLSTDTQYFGPGTRLTVL.

The chain carries TRBV18 and TRBJ1-1, with 9 bases that match TRBD1. The CDR3 has 14 amino acids. From germline, CDR1 is KGHSH and CDR2 LQKENI. J gave up 11 bases and V 3 bases, and 10 bases lay outside the gene matches. This CDR3 is CASSPDGTGSGAFF. The DNA of the CDR3 is TGTGCCAGCTCACCCGATGGGACAGGGAGTGGGGCTTTCTTT.

The chain is built from TRBV2 and TRBJ2-2; 7 positions match TRBD1. The CDR3 length is 16 residues. V lost 3 bases and J lost 6; bases outside the gene matches: 10. Germline CDR1 is SNHLY and CDR2 is FYNNEI. CDR3 in DNA: TGTGCCAGCAGTGACCTCAGACAGGGTTGGGCCGGGGAGCTGTTTTTT. Amino acids: CASSDLRQGWAGELFF.

V is TRBV5-6 and J is TRBJ1-5; D unclear. The germline V gene encodes CDR1 SGHDT and CDR2 YYEEEE. The length of the CDR3 is 15 residues. V was trimmed by 4 bases and J by 1 base, leaving 12 bases between them. The CDR3 is CASSPGTISNQPQHF. For the CDR3, the DNA is TGTGCCAGCAGCCCCGGAACTATCAGCAATCAGCCCCAGCATTTT.

The chain has TRBV6-1 and TRBJ1-5, with D perhaps matching TRBD1 (6 bases). Germline V lookup: CDR1 MNHNS, CDR2 SASEGT. The CDR3 length is 13 residues. V was cut by 5 bases and J by 3 bases, with 8 bases left in between. As DNA, the CDR3 is TGTGCCAGCAGTAGGACAGACAATCAGCCCCAGCATTTT. Its protein is CASSRTDNQPQHF.

The V call is TRBV6-4, the J call TRBJ2-1; the match to TRBD2 covers 10 bases. The CDR3 runs to 15 residues. Germline lookup yields CDR1 MRHNA and CDR2 SNTAGT. With V trimmed by 3 bases and J by 9 bases, 8 bases remained unmatched. CDR3 in DNA: TGTGCCAGCAGTGAATTGGTAGCGGGGGGTTCTGAGCAGTTCTTC. Encoded protein: CASSELVAGGSEQFF.

This clone was found a few times. V usage is TRBV4-2 and J usage is TRBJ2-7; TRBD2 might be the D (5 bases). The CDR3 runs 12 residues. The germline gives CDR1 LGHNA, CDR2 YNFKEQ. Trimming took off 4 bases at V and 7 bases at J, with 11 bases between the two ends. The CDR3 is CASSRLPGEQYF. The CDR3 DNA follows: TGTGCCAGCAGCCGCTTGCCGGGGGAGCAGTACTTC.

This chain uses TRBV15 with TRBJ2-1; 12 bases are shared with TRBD2. Germline V CDR1 and CDR2: LNHNV, YYDKDF (reference sequence). The CDR3 is 20 amino acids. J lost 2 bases, V lost 3 bases, and 14 bases had no gene match. The CDR3 loop reads CATSSTGLAGGIETYNEQFF. For the CDR3, the DNA is TGTGCCACCAGCAGCACGGGGCTAGCGGGAGGGATCGAAACCTACAATGAGCAGTTCTTC.

This chain connects TRBV4-2 to TRBJ2-3; 7 bases line up with TRBD2. Looked up from germline, CDR1 is LGHNA and CDR2 is YNFKEQ. Unmatched junction bases numbered 2, after V lost 1 base and J lost 4 bases. The CDR3 covers 14 residues. CDR3 sequence: CASSQGLAADTQYF. The DNA for the CDR3 is TGTGCCAGCAGCCAAGGACTAGCTGCAGATACGCAGTATTTT.

V is TRBV10-2 and J is TRBJ1-3; no clear D gene. The V end lost 2 bases, the J end lost 3 bases, and 8 bases lay between the germline ends. CDR3 length equals 14 residues. CDR1 and CDR2 (germline): WSHSY, SAAADI. The CDR3 region is CASSEPPGGNTIYF. CDR3 nucleotides: TGCGCCAGCAGTGAGCCCCCGGGTGGAAACACCATATATTTT.

The chain is built from TRBV2 and TRBJ2-1; D might be TRBD1 (6 bases). This CDR3 contains 13 residues. Trimming removed 2 bases from V and 7 bases from J, with 9 bases in between. Germline V lookup: CDR1 SNHLY, CDR2 FYNNEI. The CDR3 spells CASSELGGNEQFF. CDR3 DNA: TGTGCCAGCAGTGAATTAGGGGGTAATGAGCAGTTCTTC. Looking up the rest from reference TRBV2 and TRBJ2-1 gives the full variable domain: EPEVTQTPSHQVTQMGQEVILRCVPISNHLYFYWYRQILGQKVEFLVSFYNNEISEKSEIFDDQFSVERPDGSNFTLKIRSTKLEDSAMYFCASSELGGNEQFFGPGTRLTVL.

The chain is built from TRBV10-3 and TRBJ2-3; 10 nucleotides line up with TRBD2. CDR1 is ENHRY, CDR2 SYGVKD, per germline. This CDR3 has 15 residues. J was trimmed by 2 bases and V by 6 bases; bases with no gene match: 5. The CDR3 DNA reads as TGTGCCATCAGCGCGACTAGCGGGCTCACAGATACGCAGTATTTT. This sequence encodes CAISATSGLTDTQYF.

The V call is TRBV18, the J call TRBJ1-2; tentatively, D is TRBD1 (5 bases). The V end was cut by 4 bases, the J end by 7 bases, with 19 bases between. Germline V gives CDR1 KGHSH, CDR2 LQKENI. This CDR3 spans 15 amino acids. CDR3 bases: TGTGCCAGCTCACAATATCGCGGGACTTCGAGTGGCTACACCTTC. Its protein product is CASSQYRGTSSGYTF.

V is TRBV4-2 and J is TRBJ2-7; no clear D gene. The length of the CDR3 is 14 residues. Germline V gene sequence: CDR1 LGHNA, CDR2 YNFKEQ. The V gene lost 0 bases and the J gene lost 4 bases, with 10 bases spanning the gap. CDR3 amino acids: CASSQDLEPYEQYF. CDR3 DNA: TGTGCCAGCAGCCAAGATCTAGAGCCATACGAGCAGTACTTC.

V usage is TRBV6-6 and J usage is TRBJ1-5; 7 nucleotides match TRBD1. V lost 2 bases to trimming and J lost 10 bases; unmatched junction nucleotides: 8. This CDR3 is built from 14 residues. Germline V gene lookup returns CDR1 MNHNY and CDR2 SVGAGI (reference sequence). CDR3: CASSYGTAGDPQHF. The CDR3 DNA sequence: TGTGCCAGCAGTTACGGGACAGCCGGTGACCCCCAGCATTTT.

This clone has only one observation. The V and J genes are TRBV30 and TRBJ2-3; D is unresolved. Germline CDR1 reads GTSNPN; CDR2 reads SVGIG (reference sequence). The germline V and J ends were trimmed by 5 bases and 0 bases, with 6 bases remaining between them. The CDR3 totals 12 residues. CDR3 nucleotides: TGTGCCTGGGGGCCTAGCACAGATACGCAGTATTTT. Translating gives CAWGPSTDTQYF.

The count of this clone is one. The rearrangement joins TRBV12-5 to TRBJ1-5, with 10 bases that match TRBD1. The CDR3 runs to 20 residues. Germline-derived CDR1 and CDR2 are LGHNT and FRNRAP. Trimming took 2 bases from V and 0 from J; bases not matched to a gene: 13. The CDR3 is CASGLSQGTGDCYSNQPQHF. CDR3 DNA: TGTGCTAGTGGTTTGTCCCAAGGGACAGGGGACTGCTATAGCAATCAGCCCCAGCATTTT. The whole variable domain, remainder taken from reference TRBV12-5 and TRBJ1-5, is DARVTQTPRHKVTEMGQEVTMRCQPILGHNTVFWYRQTMMQGLELLAYFRNRAPLDDSGMPKDRFSAEMPDATLATLKIQPSEPRDSAVYFCASGLSQGTGDCYSNQPQHFGDGTRLSIL.

The rearrangement joins TRBV6-4 to TRBJ2-1; TRBD1 agrees at 9 bases. The junction had 6 bases not matched to a gene; V was cut back by 6 bases and J by 6 bases. Germline V gene data show CDR1 as MRHNA and CDR2 as SNTAGT. The CDR3 has 14 residues. This CDR3 is CASRHTTGGNEQFF. CDR3 DNA sequence: TGTGCCAGCAGACACACGACAGGGGGCAATGAGCAGTTCTTC.

J is TRBJ1-1 and V is TRBV6-6; 7 nucleotides line up with TRBD1. The CDR3 runs to 15 residues. Trimming removed 2 bases from V and 0 bases from J; junction bases left unmatched: 3. The germline CDR1 and CDR2 sequences are MNHNY and SVGAGI (reference sequence). The CDR3 bases are TGTGCCAGCAGTTACATAGGGACAGTGAACACTGAAGCTTTCTTT. Amino acid sequence: CASSYIGTVNTEAFF.

This rearrangement joins TRBV5-5 to TRBJ2-5; possible D gene TRBD2, 5 bases. The CDR3 extends over 17 amino acids. Trimming stripped 0 bases from V and 5 bases from J, with 20 bases between. In germline, CDR1 is SGHKS, CDR2 YYEKEE (reference sequence). CDR3 sequence: CASSLGARADEMETQYF. For the CDR3, the DNA is TGTGCCAGCAGCTTGGGGGCGAGGGCCGACGAAATGGAGACCCAGTACTTC.

The chain carries TRBV6-6 and TRBJ1-5; 9 bases line up with TRBD1. Germline V gene lookup returns CDR1 MNHNY and CDR2 SVGAGI (reference sequence). This CDR3 region has 15 residues. V was clipped by 6 bases and J by 1 base; unmatched bases: 4. The CDR3 reads CASRSTGGSNQPQHF. CDR3 DNA: TGTGCCAGCAGGTCGACAGGGGGGAGCAATCAGCCCCAGCATTTT.

This chain joins TRBV7-6 and TRBJ2-7; maybe TRBD1 (5 bases). V was clipped by 1 base and J by 3 bases, with 10 bases between them. CDR1 is SGHVS and CDR2 is FNYEAQ in the germline V gene. The CDR3 runs to 14 residues. As DNA, the CDR3 is TGTGCCAGCAGCTTAGTACAGGCGGACTACGAGCAGTACTTC. It encodes CASSLVQADYEQYF.